The 22 T cell receptor beta chains below were found in one sample sequenced in a study of CD8 T cells in ankylosing spondylitis. TCRdb called the 5' RACE reads again in MiXCR, with one record for every CDR3 protein. Of 250,000 to 400,000 distinct CDR3 sequences detected, roughly 11% appear once; the ten largest clones hold roughly 9%. Sequencing was performed on blood, either unsorted or a sorted T cell fraction (not recorded which). The receptors were sampled from a female donor with ankylosing spondylitis or in good health (not recorded which).

This clonotype was seen many times. This sequence joins TRBV4-3 and TRBJ2-7; TRBD1 might be the D (5 bases). CDR1 is LGHNA and CDR2 is YSLEER in the germline V gene. The CDR3 length is 15 residues. The V gene lost 4 bases and the J gene lost 5 bases, with 18 bases spanning the gap. The CDR3 bases are TGCGCCAGCAGCCTCCAGGGTGAAGGGCTCGACGAGCAGTACTTC. This gives the protein CASSLQGEGLDEQYF.

The table lists this clonotype with a few counts. The chain is built from TRBV29-1 and TRBJ1-4, with D tentatively TRBD1 (6 bases). V lost 6 bases, J lost 4 bases, and 12 bases lay in between. CDR1 and CDR2 (germline): SQVTM, ANQGSEA. The length of the CDR3 is 13 residues. CDR3: CSVRDTNNEKLFF. CDR3 in DNA: TGCAGCGTGCGGGACACAAATAATGAAAAACTGTTTTTT. Together with reference TRBV29-1 and TRBJ1-4, the CDR3 gives the full variable domain: SAVISQKPSRDICQRGTSLTIQCQVDSQVTMMFWYRQQPGQSLTLIATANQGSEATYESGFVIDKFPISRPNLTFSTLTVSNMSPEDSSIYLCSVRDTNNEKLFFGSGTQLSVL.

This clonotype has ten or more counts. The chain is built from TRBV10-3 and TRBJ2-5, with 10 bases that match TRBD2. The CDR3 covers 15 residues. Germline CDR1 and CDR2: ENHRY and SYGVKD. Trimming cost V 5 bases and J 5 bases; bases outside gene matches: 8. CDR3 nucleotide sequence: TGTGCCATCAGTAAGCGGGAGGGGTGGCTGGAGACCCAGTACTTC. The encoded protein is CAISKREGWLETQYF.

The V gene is TRBV20-1, the J gene TRBJ2-6, with a weak D call TRBD1 (5 bases). The V and J ends lost 5 bases and 0 bases respectively, with 14 bases between them. The CDR3 runs to 16 residues. Germline CDR1 and CDR2: DFQATT and SNEGSKA (reference sequence). The CDR3 sequence: CSAQSRVSSGANVLTF. CDR3 bases: TGCAGTGCTCAATCCAGGGTCAGCTCTGGGGCCAACGTCCTGACTTTC.

This clonotype has a handful of counts. The chain recombines TRBV3-1 with TRBJ2-1; D might be TRBD1 or TRBD2, each matching 5 bases. CDR1 and CDR2 from the germline V gene are LGHDT and YNNKEL (reference sequence). The CDR3 runs 21 residues. V was shortened by 1 base and J by 0 bases, with 25 bases between the two germline ends. Here the CDR3 reads CASSQGGTRPSSFSSYNEQFF. CDR3 DNA: TGTGCCAGCAGCCAAGGGGGGACGCGGCCATCCTCTTTTAGCTCCTACAATGAGCAGTTCTTC.

This clonotype was counted ten times or more. This chain uses TRBV5-6 with TRBJ1-1, with D perhaps TRBD1 (5 bases). Trimming left V 2 bases short and J 5 bases short, with 10 bases between. The V gene's germline CDR1 is SGHDT and CDR2 YYEEEE. This CDR3 has 13 residues. CDR3 amino acids: CASSLYGGTEAFF. For the CDR3, the DNA is TGTGCCAGCAGCTTATACGGGGGGACTGAAGCTTTCTTT. Full variable domain (rest looked up from reference TRBV5-6 and TRBJ1-1): DAGVTQSPTHLIKTRGQQVTLRCSPKSGHDTVSWYQQALGQGPQFIFQYYEEEERQRGNFPDRFSGHQFPNYSSELNVNALLLGDSALYLCASSLYGGTEAFFGQGTRLTVV.

This clonotype was recorded many times. The rearrangement links TRBV6-1 to TRBJ1-3; a possible D gene is TRBD1 (6 bases). The CDR3 sequence is 16 residues long. Per the germline V gene, CDR1 is MNHNS and CDR2 is SASEGT. The V gene lost 6 bases and the J gene lost 3 bases, with 18 bases spanning the gap. CDR3 DNA sequence: TGTGCCAGCAGCCCCTCGGCGGGGGCAGGTGGAAACACCATATATTTT. Protein sequence: CASSPSAGAGGNTIYF.

The chain carries TRBV7-6 and TRBJ2-3, with D unresolved. CDR1 is SGHVS, CDR2 FNYEAQ, per germline. This CDR3 is 17 amino acids long. V was trimmed by 4 bases and J by 3 bases, leaving 20 bases between them. CDR3 bases: TGTGCCAGCAGCTCCGCGTCGGGCGGTCCCAAAACAGATACGCAGTATTTT. Protein sequence: CASSSASGGPKTDTQYF.

The sample holds many counts of this clonotype. V gene TRBV5-1 combines with J gene TRBJ2-7; D perhaps matches TRBD1 (7 bases). V was shortened by 2 bases and J by 7 bases, with 16 bases between the two germline ends. Germline CDR1 reads SGHRS; CDR2 reads YFSETQ. This CDR3 has 14 residues. CDR3 DNA: TGCGCCAGCAGCTTACAGGGGTCCGGGGGTGAGCAGTACTTC. Its translation: CASSLQGSGGEQYF.

At least ten counts were recorded for this clonotype. This chain links TRBV5-1 with TRBJ1-1; possibly TRBD1 for D (6 bases). Trimming removed 2 bases from V and 0 bases from J, with 11 bases in between. Germline V CDR1 and CDR2: SGHRS, YFSETQ. The CDR3 has 15 amino acids. In nucleotides, the CDR3 is TGCGCCAGCAGCTTCGGGGGCGGAATGAACACTGAAGCTTTCTTT. Translated, it gives CASSFGGGMNTEAFF.

At least ten counts were recorded for this clonotype. V gene TRBV5-1 combines with J gene TRBJ1-4; D call uncertain. The V gene's germline CDR1 is SGHRS and CDR2 YFSETQ. Trimming took off 2 bases at V and 0 bases at J, with 2 bases between the two ends. CDR3 length: 13 amino acids. The CDR3 protein is CASSFATNEKLFF. The CDR3 DNA follows: TGCGCCAGCAGCTTTGCAACTAATGAAAAACTGTTTTTT.

The sample holds many counts of this clonotype. Here the CDR3 reads CASSSYLGLEAFF. For the CDR3, the DNA is TGTGCCAGCAGTTCCTATCTGGGACTTGAAGCTTTCTTT. The gene calls are TRBV28 and TRBJ1-1; D is possibly TRBD1 (5 bases). This CDR3 region has 13 residues. V was shortened by 4 bases and J by 7 bases, with 13 bases between the two germline ends. The germline gives CDR1 MDHEN, CDR2 SYDVKM.

V usage is TRBV5-1 and J usage is TRBJ2-1; no reliable D call. The CDR3 totals 16 residues. V gave up 2 bases and J gave up 5 bases, with 17 bases separating them. The germline gives CDR1 SGHRS, CDR2 YFSETQ. The CDR3 region is CASSFAPSEPNNEQFF. CDR3 coding DNA: TGCGCCAGCAGCTTCGCTCCCTCTGAACCGAACAATGAGCAGTTCTTC.

The table lists this clonotype with many counts. CDR3 in DNA: TGTGCCAGCAGCGTAGATCCGGTAGGGGAGGGGACAAAATACGAGCAGTACTTC. It translates to CASSVDPVGEGTKYEQYF. V is TRBV9 and J is TRBJ2-7; D may be TRBD2 (7 bases). The CDR3 runs 18 residues. The germline V gene encodes CDR1 SGDLS and CDR2 YYNGEE. Trimming cost V 0 bases and J 4 bases, with 23 bases left between them.

This clonotype was observed many times. The chain couples TRBV4-3 to TRBJ2-2, with D tentatively TRBD2 (6 bases). The CDR3 is 15 amino acids. Germline V gives CDR1 LGHNA, CDR2 YSLEER. V gave up 3 bases and J gave up 0 bases, with 8 bases separating them. CDR3 DNA sequence: TGCGCCAGCAGCCAGGGACTTTCGAACACCGGGGAGCTGTTTTTT. This gives the protein CASSQGLSNTGELFF.

This clonotype was found many times. The chain links TRBV7-8 to TRBJ2-1, with D uncertain. The V gene's germline CDR1 is SGHVS and CDR2 FQNEAQ. The V and J ends lost 1 base and 14 bases respectively, with 15 bases between them. This CDR3 comprises 13 residues. The CDR3, as DNA: TGTGCCAGCAGCTTAGAAGGTCAGGTCGTAAAGTTCTTC. It specifies CASSLEGQVVKFF. Variable domain in full (rest from reference TRBV7-8 and TRBJ2-1): GAGVSQSPRYKVAKRGQDVALRCDPISGHVSLFWYQQALGQGPEFLTYFQNEAQLDKSGLPSDRFFAERPEGSVSTLKIQRTQQEDSAVYLCASSLEGQVVKFFGPGTRLTVL.

The sample holds many counts of this clonotype. Here the CDR3 DNA reads TGTGCCATCAGTGAGGACAGGAACTACGAGCAGTACTTC. Its protein is CAISEDRNYEQYF. The genes are TRBV10-3 and TRBJ2-7, with D perhaps TRBD1 (6 bases). From germline, CDR1 is ENHRY and CDR2 SYGVKD. The V end was cut by 2 bases, the J end by 3 bases, with 8 bases between. CDR3 size: 13 residues.

This clonotype has ten or more counts. The chain joins TRBV14 to TRBJ2-3; D is perhaps TRBD1 (5 bases). The V end lost 4 bases, the J end lost 0 bases, and 11 bases lay between the germline ends. This CDR3 has 15 residues. The germline V gene encodes CDR1 SGHDN and CDR2 FVKESK. The CDR3 sequence: CASSRQLSSTDTQYF. As DNA, the CDR3 is TGTGCCAGCAGCCGACAGCTCTCCAGCACAGATACGCAGTATTTT.

This clonotype showed up many times. The V gene is TRBV7-3, the J gene TRBJ2-3; possibly TRBD1 for D (6 bases). Germline loops: CDR1 SGHTA, CDR2 FQGTGA. CDR3 length: 14 amino acids. Trimming cost V 2 bases and J 4 bases, with 10 bases left between them. CDR3 nucleotides: TGTGCCAGCAGCTTAGGGACATCTTCAGATACGCAGTATTTT. Translated, it gives CASSLGTSSDTQYF.

This clonotype was seen a few times. The chain combines TRBV15 with TRBJ2-6; either TRBD1 or TRBD2 may supply D (5 bases each). This CDR3 has 19 residues. V gave up 0 bases and J gave up 2 bases, with 17 bases separating them. Germline V gene data show CDR1 as LNHNV and CDR2 as YYDKDF (reference sequence). The CDR3 sequence: CATSRDDRDRGPGANVLTF. The CDR3 nucleotides read TGTGCCACCAGCAGAGATGACCGGGATCGGGGACCTGGGGCCAACGTCCTGACTTTC.

This chain uses TRBV20-1 with TRBJ2-1, with a tentative D call TRBD2 (6 bases). The CDR3 spans 13 residues. Germline V lookup: CDR1 DFQATT, CDR2 SNEGSKA (reference sequence). The CDR3 is CSYPEGPYNEQFF. CDR3 nucleotide sequence: TGCAGCTACCCGGAGGGTCCCTACAATGAGCAGTTCTTC.

The table lists this clonotype with a few counts. J is TRBJ2-7 and V is TRBV5-1; D is undetermined. Trimming pared 5 bases from V and 3 bases from J, leaving 21 bases between. Germline V lookup: CDR1 SGHRS, CDR2 YFSETQ. The CDR3 has 16 residues. The CDR3 DNA reads TGCGCCAGCAGTTACGATTCCCAGGTGACCTACTACGAGCAGTACTTC. Amino acid sequence: CASSYDSQVTYYEQYF.